The 30 T cell receptor beta chains in this list originate from one sample, sequenced in a study of identical twins. TCRdb fed the 5' RACE reads into MiXCR, producing one record per CDR3 protein. The data show around 1.7 million distinct CDR3 sequences, with 25% to 35% seen just once and about 0.25% held by the top ten. The sequencing input was cord blood. The receptors originated from a newborn girl in good health.

The rearrangement links TRBV12-3 or TRBV12-4 to TRBJ2-1; a possible D gene is TRBD2 (5 bases). V was shortened by 7 bases and J by 4 bases, with 17 bases between the two germline ends. This CDR3 has 15 residues. The CDR3 sequence: CASIAGAGSYNEQFF. For the CDR3, the DNA is TGTGCCAGCATCGCGGGCGCGGGTTCGTACAATGAGCAGTTCTTC.

The rearrangement joins TRBV5-8 to TRBJ2-5; 8 bases fit TRBD2. Losses at the gene ends were 0 bases for V and 11 bases for J; bases not matched to a gene: 18. Germline CDR1 and CDR2: SGHTS and YDEGEE. The CDR3 loop spans 17 amino acids. This chain's CDR3 is CASSLAVTGGPTMEQYF. CDR3 DNA sequence: TGTGCCAGCAGCTTGGCCGTGACGGGGGGGCCCACAATGGAGCAGTACTTC.

The chain combines TRBV18 with TRBJ2-4; D is perhaps TRBD2 (5 bases). With 2 bases removed from V and 6 bases from J, the gap between germline ends came to 8 bases. Germline CDR1 and CDR2: KGHSH and LQKENI. The CDR3 length is 13 residues. CDR3 DNA: TGTGCCAGCTCACCAGCTAGCACAAACATTCAGTACTTC. Translating gives CASSPASTNIQYF.

V usage is TRBV5-5 and J usage is TRBJ1-1, with D unclear. The V and J ends lost 0 bases and 6 bases respectively, with 9 bases between them. The CDR3 length is 13 residues. CDR1 and CDR2 from the germline V gene are SGHKS and YYEKEE (reference sequence). DNA for the CDR3: TGTGCCAGCAGCTTGGAGAGAAGCGCTGAAGCTTTCTTT. This codes for CASSLERSAEAFF.

This clonotype turned up a few times. CDR3 loop: CASSLWGSHQPQHF. The CDR3 DNA reads TGTGCCAGCAGTTTATGGGGCAGCCATCAGCCCCAGCATTTT. The chain employs TRBV12-3 or TRBV12-4 and TRBJ1-5; tentative D call: TRBD1 (5 bases). The CDR3 covers 14 residues. V was clipped by 2 bases and J by 5 bases, with 10 bases between them.

In regard to this clonotype: A read error may explain this, as a much larger clone is one base away. The chain couples TRBV4-2 to TRBJ2-1; no clear D. This CDR3 contains 15 residues. The V gene's germline CDR1 is LGHNA and CDR2 YNFKEQ. The V end lost 0 bases, the J end lost 5 bases, and 11 bases lay between the germline ends. The CDR3 region has the DNA TGTGCCAGCAGCCAAGATCTCCCTAGAGACAATGAGCAGTTCTTC. This translates into CASSQDLPRDNEQFF.

Regarding this clonotype: One junction end disagrees with the germline gene, perhaps due to a read error. The genes are TRBV2 and TRBJ2-1; the D gene is possibly TRBD1 (7 bases). The CDR3 length is 13 residues. Germline V gives CDR1 SNHLY, CDR2 FYNNEI. The CDR3 DNA reads TGTGCCGGCAGTGATCCAGGGGGGAGTGAGCAGTTCTTC. Its translation is CAGSDPGGSEQFF.

With respect to this clonotype: Germline and junction disagree at one end, which may indicate a read error. The J gene is TRBJ2-5, the V gene TRBV5-5; no clear D. This CDR3 spans 13 amino acids. Germline CDR1 reads SGHKS; CDR2 reads YYEKEE (reference sequence). In DNA form, the CDR3 reads TGTACCAGCAGCTTGGTGGCAGAAGAGACCCAGTACTTC. Translated, it gives CTSSLVAEETQYF.

The chain links TRBV5-5 to TRBJ2-5; D remains ambiguous. CDR3 size: 15 residues. Germline V gives CDR1 SGHKS, CDR2 YYEKEE (reference sequence). Trimming removed 2 bases at V and 5 bases at J, with 16 bases between. CDR3 amino acids: CASSLNIPMKETQYF. CDR3 DNA: TGTGCCAGCAGCTTAAACATTCCGATGAAGGAGACCCAGTACTTC.

The genes are TRBV18 and TRBJ2-1; perhaps TRBD2 as D (5 bases). From germline, CDR1 is KGHSH and CDR2 LQKENI. The CDR3 is 13 amino acids. V was clipped by 2 bases and J by 5 bases, with 7 bases between them. CDR3 nucleotides: TGTGCCAGCTCACCATGGAGGAACAATGAGCAGTTCTTC. Translated: CASSPWRNNEQFF.

This clonotype was observed a few times. The chain joins TRBV6-1 to TRBJ1-4; perhaps TRBD1 as D (5 bases). The germline V and J ends were trimmed by 10 bases and 6 bases, with 21 bases remaining between them. The CDR3 contains 15 residues. Per germline, CDR1 MNHNS and CDR2 SASEGT. CDR3 DNA sequence: TGTGCCACCTCTATCCGGGGAAGAGGGGATGAAAAACTGTTTTTT. Translating it yields CATSIRGRGDEKLFF.

This rearrangement joins TRBV5-1 to TRBJ1-1; unclear D gene. The CDR3 is made up of 12 amino acids. Trimming took off 0 bases at V and 11 bases at J, with 11 bases between the two ends. Germline V gene sequence: CDR1 SGHRS, CDR2 YFSETQ. CDR3 loop: CASSLVEGMAFF. In DNA form, the CDR3 reads TGCGCCAGCAGCTTGGTGGAGGGTATGGCTTTCTTT.

This clonotype turned up a few times. The rearrangement uses TRBV29-1 and TRBJ1-3, with unresolved D. This CDR3 has 14 residues. V lost 4 bases and J lost 0, with 10 bases in between. Germline assignment: CDR1 SQVTM and CDR2 ANQGSEA. DNA for the CDR3: TGCAGCGTTGCCGGGCTAAGCTCTGGAAACACCATATATTTT. It encodes CSVAGLSSGNTIYF.

This clonotype was found a few times. The chain couples TRBV28 to TRBJ1-2; D call uncertain. The CDR3 length is 12 residues. Germline V lookup: CDR1 MDHEN, CDR2 SYDVKM. V shed 6 bases and J shed 8 bases, with 13 bases lying between them. The CDR3 nucleotides read TGTGCCAGCAGGGAAGGGAGCAGGGGCTACACCTTC. Protein: CASREGSRGYTF.

With regard to this clonotype: A junction end diverges from the germline sequence, so it may reflect a read error. This chain joins TRBV24-1 and TRBJ2-1, with 7 nucleotides matching TRBD2. CDR3 length: 17 amino acids. Germline V gene sequence: CDR1 KGHDR, CDR2 SFDVKD. The CDR3 loop is CATSDGTRDYQSNEQSF. As DNA, the CDR3 is TGTGCCACCAGTGACGGGACCCGGGACTACCAGAGCAATGAGCAGTCCTTC.

The chain joins TRBV10-3 to TRBJ2-1; no clear D gene. V gave up 5 bases and J gave up 4 bases, with 3 bases separating them. There are 11 residues in the CDR3. Germline V lookup: CDR1 ENHRY, CDR2 SYGVKD. The CDR3 sequence: CAISQYNEQFF. CDR3 coding DNA: TGTGCCATCAGTCAATACAATGAGCAGTTCTTC.

The chain links TRBV4-2 to TRBJ2-5; D could derive from TRBD1 or TRBD2 (6 bases each). CDR1 and CDR2 (germline): LGHNA, YNFKEQ. The CDR3 covers 17 residues. The V gene lost 0 bases and the J gene lost 3 bases, with 17 bases spanning the gap. The CDR3 loop reads CASSQDRQGRWEETQYF. The CDR3 nucleotides read TGTGCCAGCAGCCAAGACCGGCAGGGGAGGTGGGAAGAGACCCAGTACTTC.

There are a few counts of this clonotype. The J gene is TRBJ2-4, the V gene TRBV11-2; D tentatively fits TRBD1 or TRBD2 (5 bases each). The closer fit of TRBJ2-5 to the DNA end suggests the J call may be wrong. CDR1 SGHAT and CDR2 FQNNGV come from the germline V gene. The CDR3 loop spans 16 amino acids. CDR3 in DNA: TGTGCCAGCAGCCTGCCGGGTCTAAAGGGGAGAGAGACCCAGTACTTC. Protein product: CASSLPGLKGRETQYF.

The rearrangement links TRBV7-2 to TRBJ2-1; 8 bases line up with TRBD1. Germline V gene lookup returns CDR1 SGHTA and CDR2 FQGNSA. This CDR3 comprises 11 residues. Trimming cost V 5 bases and J 15 bases; bases outside gene matches: 6. The CDR3 nucleotides read TGTGCCAGCAGCCCCGACAGGGGTGTGTTCTTC. This gives the protein CASSPDRGVFF.

About this clonotype itself: One junction end does not reproduce the germline sequence, and a read error may be involved. The rearrangement joins TRBV5-1 to TRBJ2-1, with D possibly TRBD2 on 6 matching bases. The germline gives CDR1 SGHRS, CDR2 YFSETQ. The CDR3 contains 18 residues. The DNA for the CDR3 is TGCGCCAGCAGCTTGGGGATCGGCGGGGTTCGGGCTTACAGTGAGCAGTTCTTC. Translated: CASSLGIGGVRAYSEQFF.

The V call is TRBV20-1, the J call TRBJ1-1; D uncertain. This CDR3 spans 13 amino acids. Germline assignment: CDR1 DFQATT and CDR2 SNEGSKA (reference sequence). The germline V and J ends were trimmed by 3 bases and 4 bases, with 12 bases remaining between them. Here the CDR3 reads CSARGIHITEAFF. CDR3 nucleotides: TGCAGTGCTAGGGGGATCCATATCACTGAAGCTTTCTTT.

This chain connects TRBV27 to TRBJ1-4; maybe TRBD1 (5 bases). The CDR3 runs to 15 residues. V dropped 7 bases and J dropped 4 bases, with 16 bases sitting between them. The germline V gene has CDR1 MNHEY and CDR2 SMNVEV (reference sequence). In nucleotides, the CDR3 is TGTGCCAGCAACCCCACAGGATCCTTTAATGAAAAACTGTTTTTT. Protein: CASNPTGSFNEKLFF.

The V and J genes are TRBV20-1 and TRBJ1-5; no clear D. Per germline, CDR1 DFQATT and CDR2 SNEGSKA (reference sequence). The CDR3 runs to 16 residues. The V and J ends lost 3 bases and 7 bases respectively, with 22 bases between them. CDR3 DNA: TGCAGTGCTAGTGATTCGGGTTCGGTCAACAACCAGCCCCAGCATTTT. Translation: CSASDSGSVNNQPQHF.

This clonotype was counted a few times. CDR3 bases: TGCAGTGCTAGATCTAGCGGGGACTACGAGCAGTACTTC. This sequence encodes CSARSSGDYEQYF. The V call is TRBV20-1, the J call TRBJ2-7; the match to TRBD2 covers 9 bases. J gave up 3 bases and V 2 bases, and 2 bases lay outside the gene matches. This CDR3 region has 13 residues. CDR1 is DFQATT, CDR2 SNEGSKA, per germline (reference sequence).

This clonotype was observed a few times. The chain combines TRBV11-2 with TRBJ2-4; tentatively, D is TRBD1 (6 bases). CDR3 length: 15 residues. Germline loops: CDR1 SGHAT, CDR2 FQNNGV. The V and J ends lost 5 bases and 3 bases respectively, with 14 bases between them. CDR3 DNA sequence: TGTGCCAGCAGCCTGGAATGGGACATCAAAAACATTCAGTACTTC. As protein: CASSLEWDIKNIQYF.

J is TRBJ1-2 and V is TRBV25-1; 7 nucleotides line up with TRBD1. CDR1 and CDR2 (germline): MGHDK, SYGVNS. The CDR3 contains 14 residues. V lost 4 bases to trimming and J lost 6 bases; unmatched junction nucleotides: 8. The CDR3 bases are TGTGCCAGCAGTGGCCGGGACAGCTACCATGGCTACACCTTC. Its translation is CASSGRDSYHGYTF.

The gene calls are TRBV10-3 and TRBJ2-3; 9 nucleotides line up with TRBD2. Germline CDR1 is ENHRY and CDR2 is SYGVKD. The CDR3 runs to 14 residues. J was trimmed by 1 base and V by 10 bases; bases with no gene match: 6. Written as DNA, the CDR3 is TGTGCCACTGGACTAGCGTATGGCACAGATACGCAGTATTTT. Translation gives CATGLAYGTDTQYF.

The chain couples TRBV6-5 to TRBJ2-7; TRBD1 aligns across 10 bases. The CDR3 has 16 residues. The V gene end was trimmed by 2 bases and the J gene end by 0 bases; junction bases not matched to a gene: 4. Germline CDR1 and CDR2: MNHEY and SVGAGI. The CDR3: CASSYAWTGGSYEQYF. CDR3 DNA: TGTGCCAGCAGTTACGCCTGGACAGGGGGCTCCTACGAGCAGTACTTC.

This clonotype has only a few counts. The gene calls are TRBV5-6 and TRBJ2-3; TRBD1 might be the D (6 bases). Between the trimmed V and J ends, which lost 5 bases and 2 bases, there was a span of 15 bases. Germline V gene data show CDR1 as SGHDT and CDR2 as YYEEEE. CDR3 length equals 15 residues. The CDR3 region has the DNA TGTGCCAGCAGTCCACCAGGGGAATCCACAGATACGCAGTATTTT. Protein: CASSPPGESTDTQYF.

The rearrangement joins TRBV10-3 to TRBJ1-5, with TRBD1 matching over 8 bases. V lost 5 bases to trimming and J lost 3 bases; unmatched junction nucleotides: 6. CDR1 and CDR2 (germline): ENHRY, SYGVKD. CDR3 length: 15 amino acids. The CDR3 DNA follows: TGTGCCATCAGTCGCACGGGACAGGTCAATCAGCCCCAGCATTTT. It encodes CAISRTGQVNQPQHF.